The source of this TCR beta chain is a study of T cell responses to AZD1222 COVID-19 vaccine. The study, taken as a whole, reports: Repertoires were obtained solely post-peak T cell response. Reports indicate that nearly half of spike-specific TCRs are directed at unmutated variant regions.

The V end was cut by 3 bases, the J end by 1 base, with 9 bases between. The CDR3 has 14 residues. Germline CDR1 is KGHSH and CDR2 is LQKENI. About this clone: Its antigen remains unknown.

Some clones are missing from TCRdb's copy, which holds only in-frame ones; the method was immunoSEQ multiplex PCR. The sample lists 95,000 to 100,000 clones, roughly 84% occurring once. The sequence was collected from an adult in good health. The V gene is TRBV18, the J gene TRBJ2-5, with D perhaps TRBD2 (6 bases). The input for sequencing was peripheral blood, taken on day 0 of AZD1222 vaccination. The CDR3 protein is CASSPPGLQETQYF. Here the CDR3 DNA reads TGTGCCAGCTCACCCCCGGGACTCCAAGAGACCCAGTACTTC.